These T cell receptor beta chains were read from a single sample in a study of blood T cell repertoires in COVID-19. The protocol was immunoSEQ multiplex PCR, while the TCRdb copy is restricted to in-frame clones and leaves out a portion. The data show roughly 260,000 clones, with roughly nine tenths seen just once and 1.2% held by the top ten. The sample comprised PBMCs or T cells enriched from blood (not recorded which). The receptors derive from a human donor in a cohort exposed to, infected with or recovered from COVID-19 (not recorded which). The donor label of this sample is uncertain. CDR3s include the opening cysteine and the closing phenylalanine or tryptophan. D genes are given only for firm matches. Not every row has a clone size; where given, it reads once, few, many or a size class.

V gene: TRBV19; J gene: TRBJ1-2; clone size: NA; D gene: TRBD1; CDR3 protein: CASSIEVSRIWTGKNGNGYTF; CDR3 DNA: TGTGCCAGTAGTATAGAGGTCTCAAGAATTTGGACAGGGAAGAACGGCAATGGCTACACCTTC
V gene: TRBV7-9; J gene: TRBJ2-3; clone size: NA; D gene: TRBD2; CDR3 protein: CASSFDRTSGALDTQYF; CDR3 DNA: TGTGCCAGCAGCTTCGACAGGACTAGCGGGGCCTTAGATACGCAGTATTTT
V gene: TRBV7-2; J gene: TRBJ1-1; clone size: NA; D gene: NA; CDR3 protein: CASSQGRGTEAFF; CDR3 DNA: TGTGCCAGCAGCCAAGGAAGGGGGACTGAAGCTTTCTTT
V gene: TRBV7-9; J gene: TRBJ1-2; clone size: NA; D gene: NA; CDR3 protein: CASSLAQWRGSTSNGYTF; CDR3 DNA: TGTGCCAGCAGCTTAGCTCAGTGGCGGGGGTCCACTTCGAATGGCTACACCTTC
V gene: TRBV2; J gene: TRBJ1-1; clone size: NA; D gene: NA; CDR3 protein: CASSDWTVDTEAFF; CDR3 DNA: TGTGCCAGCAGTGACTGGACAGTGGACACTGAAGCTTTCTTT
V gene: TRBV7-2; J gene: TRBJ2-7; clone size: NA; D gene: NA; CDR3 protein: CASSPGTQSYEQYF; CDR3 DNA: TGTGCCAGCAGCCCCGGGACACAATCCTACGAGCAGTACTTC
V gene: TRBV24-1; J gene: TRBJ2-1; clone size: NA; D gene: NA; CDR3 protein: CATSDLCQGPDEQFF; CDR3 DNA: TGTGCCACCAGTGATTTGTGCCAGGGTCCGGATGAGCAGTTCTTC
V gene: TRBV10-1; J gene: TRBJ2-2; clone size: NA; D gene: TRBD1; CDR3 protein: CASRGQGTGELFF; CDR3 DNA: TGCGCCAGCAGAGGACAGGGGACCGGGGAGCTGTTTTTT
V gene: TRBV5-1; J gene: TRBJ1-1; clone size: NA; D gene: NA; CDR3 protein: CASSPYSNTEAFF; CDR3 DNA: TGCGCCAGCAGCCCCTACTCGAACACTGAAGCTTTCTTT
V gene: TRBV19; J gene: TRBJ1-2; clone size: NA; D gene: NA; CDR3 protein: CASSIRLNYGYTF; CDR3 DNA: TGTGCCAGTAGTATTCGGTTGAACTATGGCTACACCTTC
V gene: TRBV5-8; J gene: TRBJ2-7; clone size: NA; D gene: NA; CDR3 protein: CASRLAGEPYEQYF; CDR3 DNA: TGTGCCAGCAGGTTAGCAGGGGAACCCTACGAGCAGTACTTC
V gene: TRBV5-6; J gene: TRBJ2-5; clone size: once; D gene: NA; CDR3 protein: CASSLASQETQYF; CDR3 DNA: TGTGCCAGCAGCTTGGCCAGCCAAGAGACCCAGTACTTC
V gene: TRBV5-4; J gene: TRBJ2-5; clone size: once; D gene: NA; CDR3 protein: CASSLVERAQETQYF; CDR3 DNA: TGTGCCAGCAGCTTGGTTGAGAGGGCTCAAGAGACCCAGTACTTC
V gene: TRBV5-1; J gene: TRBJ2-7; clone size: NA; D gene: NA; CDR3 protein: CASSVRGAYEQYF; CDR3 DNA: TGCGCCAGCAGCGTCAGGGGCGCCTACGAGCAGTACTTC
V gene: TRBV27; J gene: TRBJ1-2; clone size: NA; D gene: NA; CDR3 protein: CASSLTPNYGYTF; CDR3 DNA: TGTGCCAGCAGTTTGACACCTAACTATGGCTACACCTTC
V gene: TRBV18; J gene: TRBJ1-6; clone size: NA; D gene: TRBD1; CDR3 protein: CASSSIRTGGINSPLHF; CDR3 DNA: TGTGCCAGCTCATCCATAAGGACAGGGGGTATCAATTCACCCCTCCACTTT
V gene: TRBV6-6; J gene: TRBJ1-5; clone size: NA; D gene: NA; CDR3 protein: CASTRGTYSNQPQHF; CDR3 DNA: TGTGCCAGCACCCGCGGCACATATAGCAATCAGCCCCAGCATTTT
V gene: TRBV18; J gene: TRBJ1-1; clone size: NA; D gene: NA; CDR3 protein: CASSSAQGTEAFF; CDR3 DNA: TGTGCCAGCTCCTCAGCTCAGGGAACTGAAGCTTTCTTT
V gene: TRBV5-6; J gene: TRBJ2-7; clone size: NA; D gene: TRBD1; CDR3 protein: CASFQRGRSYEQYF; CDR3 DNA: TGTGCCAGTTTTCAGAGGGGGCGCTCCTACGAGCAGTACTTC
V gene: TRBV6-1; J gene: TRBJ2-7; clone size: once; D gene: NA; CDR3 protein: CASSEALAGLAYEQYF; CDR3 DNA: TGTGCCAGCAGTGAAGCTCTGGCAGGGCTTGCCTACGAGCAGTACTTC
V gene: TRBV10-3; J gene: TRBJ2-1; clone size: NA; D gene: NA; CDR3 protein: CAISESGTYNEQFF; CDR3 DNA: TGTGCCATCAGTGAGAGCGGCACCTACAATGAGCAGTTCTTC
V gene: TRBV19; J gene: TRBJ2-1; clone size: NA; D gene: NA; CDR3 protein: CASRHRRGESYEQFF; CDR3 DNA: TGTGCCAGTAGACACCGCAGGGGCGAATCCTATGAGCAGTTCTTC
V gene: TRBV5-1; J gene: TRBJ1-1; clone size: NA; D gene: TRBD1; CDR3 protein: CASSSSTGWPEAFF; CDR3 DNA: TGCGCCAGCAGCTCATCGACAGGGTGGCCTGAAGCTTTCTTT
V gene: TRBV6-1; J gene: TRBJ1-3; clone size: NA; D gene: TRBD1; CDR3 protein: CASSEQGAVGGNTIYF; CDR3 DNA: TGTGCCAGCAGTGAACAGGGGGCAGTGGGTGGAAACACCATATATTTT
V gene: TRBV18; J gene: TRBJ2-5; clone size: NA; D gene: NA; CDR3 protein: CASSPQGQETQYF; CDR3 DNA: TGTGCCAGCTCACCACAGGGGCAAGAGACCCAGTACTTC
V gene: TRBV7-9; J gene: TRBJ2-3; clone size: NA; D gene: TRBD1; CDR3 protein: CASSHDRVADTQYF; CDR3 DNA: TGTGCCAGCAGCCATGACAGGGTCGCAGATACGCAGTATTTT
V gene: TRBV6-1; J gene: TRBJ1-6; clone size: NA; D gene: NA; CDR3 protein: CASSEAWTARNSPLHF; CDR3 DNA: TGTGCCAGCAGTGAAGCCTGGACAGCTCGTAATTCACCCCTCCACTTT
V gene: TRBV7-9; J gene: TRBJ2-7; clone size: NA; D gene: TRBD1; CDR3 protein: CASSPPGTGDEQYF; CDR3 DNA: TGTGCCAGCAGCCCGCCCGGGACAGGGGACGAGCAGTACTTC
V gene: TRBV24-1; J gene: TRBJ1-2; clone size: NA; D gene: NA; CDR3 protein: CATSEAGEPGYTF; CDR3 DNA: TGTGCCACCAGTGAGGCAGGGGAGCCTGGCTACACCTTC
V gene: TRBV7-8; J gene: TRBJ1-1; clone size: NA; D gene: TRBD1; CDR3 protein: CASSSPGQGRTEAFF; CDR3 DNA: TGTGCCAGCAGCTCACCGGGACAGGGACGCACTGAAGCTTTCTTT
V gene: TRBV30; J gene: TRBJ1-5; clone size: NA; D gene: NA; CDR3 protein: CAWSVQTGESQPQHF; CDR3 DNA: TGTGCCTGGAGTGTTCAGACAGGCGAGAGTCAGCCCCAGCATTTT
V gene: TRBV9; J gene: TRBJ2-1; clone size: NA; D gene: TRBD2; CDR3 protein: CASSARLASYNEQFF; CDR3 DNA: TGTGCCAGCAGCGCCCGACTAGCCTCCTACAATGAGCAGTTCTTC
V gene: TRBV6-1; J gene: TRBJ2-5; clone size: NA; D gene: NA; CDR3 protein: CASKVILGEKETQYF; CDR3 DNA: TGTGCCAGCAAAGTTATACTAGGTGAAAAAGAGACCCAGTACTTC
V gene: TRBV6-5; J gene: TRBJ2-3; clone size: NA; D gene: NA; CDR3 protein: CASRRGTATYTQYF; CDR3 DNA: TGTGCCAGCAGACGCGGGACAGCTACCTATACGCAGTATTTT
V gene: TRBV12-3/TRBV12-4; J gene: TRBJ1-1; clone size: NA; D gene: NA; CDR3 protein: CASGNRENTEAFF; CDR3 DNA: TGTGCCAGCGGAAACAGGGAGAACACTGAAGCTTTCTTT
V gene: TRBV7-2; J gene: TRBJ2-3; clone size: NA; D gene: TRBD1; CDR3 protein: CASSSPGQGPDTQYF; CDR3 DNA: TGTGCCAGCAGCTCCCCGGGACAGGGGCCAGATACGCAGTATTTT
V gene: TRBV27; J gene: TRBJ2-1; clone size: NA; D gene: NA; CDR3 protein: CASRGVQGNEQFF; CDR3 DNA: TGTGCCAGCCGGGGAGTACAAGGGAATGAGCAGTTCTTC
V gene: TRBV6-2/TRBV6-3; J gene: TRBJ2-7; clone size: NA; D gene: NA; CDR3 protein: CASSPTLYEQYF; CDR3 DNA: TGTGCCAGCAGTCCGACTCTATACGAGCAGTACTTC
V gene: TRBV25-1; J gene: TRBJ2-7; clone size: NA; D gene: NA; CDR3 protein: CASSEYGTATYEQYF; CDR3 DNA: TGTGCCAGCAGTGAATATGGGACTGCCACCTACGAGCAGTACTTC
V gene: TRBV18; J gene: TRBJ1-2; clone size: NA; D gene: NA; CDR3 protein: CASSPGRTTYGYTF; CDR3 DNA: TGTGCCAGCTCACCTGGCAGGACTACCTATGGCTACACCTTC
V gene: TRBV7-9; J gene: TRBJ2-1; clone size: NA; D gene: TRBD1; CDR3 protein: CASSSTGVAGNEQFF; CDR3 DNA: TGTGCCAGCAGCTCGACAGGGGTGGCGGGGAATGAGCAGTTCTTC
V gene: TRBV19; J gene: TRBJ1-4; clone size: NA; D gene: TRBD1; CDR3 protein: CASRRRTGANNEKLFF; CDR3 DNA: TGTGCCAGTAGGCGGAGGACAGGGGCGAATAATGAAAAACTGTTTTTT
V gene: TRBV19; J gene: TRBJ2-7; clone size: NA; D gene: NA; CDR3 protein: CASSIKGPSYEQYF; CDR3 DNA: TGTGCCAGTAGTATTAAGGGGCCCTCCTACGAGCAGTACTTC
V gene: TRBV7-2; J gene: TRBJ2-7; clone size: NA; D gene: TRBD2; CDR3 protein: CASSLSRGGAYEQYF; CDR3 DNA: TGTGCCAGCAGCTTAAGTCGCGGGGGGGCCTACGAGCAGTACTTC
V gene: TRBV5-4; J gene: TRBJ2-7; clone size: NA; D gene: TRBD2; CDR3 protein: CASSLVTGRLAGIGHEQYF; CDR3 DNA: TGTGCCAGCAGCTTGGTTACAGGGAGGTTAGCGGGGATTGGCCACGAGCAGTACTTC
V gene: TRBV10-3; J gene: TRBJ2-2; clone size: NA; D gene: TRBD2; CDR3 protein: CAINPGLAGVNTGELFF; CDR3 DNA: TGTGCCATCAACCCGGGACTAGCGGGGGTGAACACCGGGGAGCTGTTTTTT
V gene: TRBV2; J gene: TRBJ1-4; clone size: NA; D gene: NA; CDR3 protein: CASSDSREKLFF; CDR3 DNA: TGTGCCAGCAGTGATAGTCGGGAAAAACTGTTTTTT
V gene: TRBV9; J gene: TRBJ1-1; clone size: NA; D gene: NA; CDR3 protein: CASSALDAEAFF; CDR3 DNA: TGTGCCAGCAGCGCCTTAGATGCTGAAGCTTTCTTT
V gene: TRBV11-3; J gene: TRBJ2-3; clone size: NA; D gene: TRBD2; CDR3 protein: CASSLTSGGRIGTDTQYF; CDR3 DNA: TGTGCCAGCAGCTTAACTAGCGGGGGGCGGATTGGCACAGATACGCAGTATTTT
V gene: TRBV25-1; J gene: TRBJ1-6; clone size: NA; D gene: NA; CDR3 protein: CASSAGGSRASPLHF; CDR3 DNA: TGTGCCAGCAGTGCCGGAGGGAGTCGGGCTTCACCCCTCCACTTT
V gene: TRBV19; J gene: TRBJ1-1; clone size: NA; D gene: TRBD1; CDR3 protein: CASSPGQSTEAFF; CDR3 DNA: TGTGCCAGTAGTCCGGGACAGTCCACTGAAGCTTTCTTT
V gene: TRBV30; J gene: TRBJ2-6; clone size: few; D gene: NA; CDR3 protein: CAWGTRRHSSPSGANVLTF; CDR3 DNA: TGTGCCTGGGGGACCCGGAGGCACAGCTCCCCCTCTGGGGCCAACGTCCTGACTTTC
V gene: TRBV24-1; J gene: TRBJ1-3; clone size: NA; D gene: TRBD1; CDR3 protein: CATSDPTGDGNTIYF; CDR3 DNA: TGTGCCACCAGTGATCCGACAGGGGATGGGAACACCATATATTTT